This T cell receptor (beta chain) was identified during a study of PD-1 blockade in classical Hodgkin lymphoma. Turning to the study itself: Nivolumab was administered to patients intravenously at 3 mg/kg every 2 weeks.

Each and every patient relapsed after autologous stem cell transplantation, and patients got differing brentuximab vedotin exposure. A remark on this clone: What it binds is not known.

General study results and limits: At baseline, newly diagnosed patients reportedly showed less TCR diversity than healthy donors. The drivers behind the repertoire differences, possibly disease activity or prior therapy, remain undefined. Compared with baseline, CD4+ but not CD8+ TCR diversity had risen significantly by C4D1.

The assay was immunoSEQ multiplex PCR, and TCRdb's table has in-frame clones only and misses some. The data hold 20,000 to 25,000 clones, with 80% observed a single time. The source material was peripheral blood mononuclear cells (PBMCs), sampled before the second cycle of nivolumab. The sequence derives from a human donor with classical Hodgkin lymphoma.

The CDR3 DNA sequence: TGTGCCAGCAGCTCCGGGGATACGAACACCGGGGAGCTGTTTTTT. It codes for CASSSGDTNTGELFF. The chain has TRBV7-9 and TRBJ2-2; TRBD2 might be the D (5 bases). Deletions cut 4 bases from V and 0 bases from J, with 9 bases between. This CDR3 is built from 15 residues. CDR1 is SEHNR, CDR2 FQNEAQ, per germline (reference sequence).